These 12 T cell receptor beta chains were all obtained from the same sample, sequenced in a study of blood T cell repertoires in COVID-19 (dated by TCRdb to 2019 to 2021). The library was obtained by the immunoSEQ multiplex PCR assay. TCRdb obtained this table from immuneACCESS and retained in-frame rearrangements with V and J assigned. These tables miss some clones; where compared with another copy, unresolved V genes account for less than half of the shortfall, and the remainder is unexplained. The sample table records about 300,000 clones; roughly nine tenths of these occur just once. 2.2% of the sample goes to the ten largest clones. Material for sequencing was peripheral blood. These receptors originate from a woman under 40 with COVID-19, enrolled during active disease.

The V call is TRBV29-1, the J call TRBJ1-1; D unclear. Germline V gene sequence: CDR1 SQVTM, CDR2 ANQGSEA. This CDR3 is built from 12 residues. Trimming shortened V by 3 bases and J by 6 bases, and 11 bases separated the two germline ends. This CDR3 reads CSVEPQSAEAFF. The CDR3 nucleotides read TGCAGCGTTGAGCCCCAGAGCGCTGAAGCTTTCTTT.

The rearrangement joins TRBV25-1 to TRBJ2-5, with D uncertain. Per the germline V gene, CDR1 is MGHDK and CDR2 is SYGVNS. The CDR3 contains 14 residues. V lost 1 base and J lost 7, with 13 bases in between. The CDR3 DNA reads TGTGCCAGCAGTGAATTAAGCCTCCTTCCGACCCAGTACTTC. The encoded protein is CASSELSLLPTQYF.

V usage is TRBV11-2 and J usage is TRBJ1-2; D uncertain. V lost 2 bases and J 2 bases, leaving 6 bases between the germline ends. This CDR3 has 13 residues. The V gene's germline CDR1 is SGHAT and CDR2 FQNNGV. CDR3 loop: CASSLSQNYGYTF. Here the CDR3 DNA reads TGTGCCAGCAGCTTAAGTCAGAACTATGGCTACACCTTC.

This clone came up many times. The chain carries TRBV5-1 and TRBJ1-1; 7 bases are shared with TRBD1. V dropped 5 bases and J dropped 6; count of bases not matched to a gene: 7. CDR3 length: 13 amino acids. The germline CDR1 and CDR2 sequences are SGHRS and YFSETQ. The CDR3: CASSSRTGAEAFF. The CDR3 DNA reads TGCGCCAGCAGTTCGAGGACAGGTGCTGAAGCTTTCTTT.

J is TRBJ2-5 and V is TRBV2, with a weak D call TRBD2 (6 bases). V gave up 1 base and J gave up 3 bases, with 9 bases separating them. Germline-derived CDR1 and CDR2 are SNHLY and FYNNEI. This CDR3 is 14 amino acids long. The CDR3 loop is CASSEVLAEETQYF. In DNA, the CDR3 is TGTGCCAGCAGTGAAGTATTAGCGGAAGAGACCCAGTACTTC.

The rearrangement uses TRBV7-9 and TRBJ2-4; D is possibly TRBD1 (6 bases). This CDR3 has 15 amino acids. The V gene lost 4 bases and the J gene lost 0 bases, with 10 bases spanning the gap. Germline V gives CDR1 SEHNR, CDR2 FQNEAQ (reference sequence). The CDR3 spells CASSSTGTAKNIQYF. As DNA, the CDR3 is TGTGCCAGCAGCTCCACAGGGACAGCCAAAAACATTCAGTACTTC.

The J gene is TRBJ1-6, the V gene TRBV21-1; TRBD1 is the table's D call and was not checked against the DNA. TRBV21-1 is an annotated pseudogene. This CDR3 has 15 residues. The CDR3 is CASSKEAGLRSPLHF. In nucleotides, the CDR3 is TGTGCCAGCAGCAAAGAGGCAGGGCTACGGTCACCCCTCCACTTT.

This chain uses TRBV18 with TRBJ2-3; 8 bases line up with TRBD1. Germline CDR1 and CDR2: KGHSH and LQKENI. V dropped 2 bases and J dropped 5; count of bases not matched to a gene: 9. The CDR3 extends over 16 amino acids. The chain's CDR3 is CASSPGGQGWVDTQYF. The CDR3 DNA follows: TGTGCCAGCTCACCAGGAGGACAGGGCTGGGTAGATACGCAGTATTTT. Complete variable domain (other parts from reference TRBV18 and TRBJ2-3): NAGVMQNPRHLVRRRGQEARLRCSPMKGHSHVYWYRQLPEEGLKFMVYLQKENIIDESGMPKERFSAEFPKEGPSILRIQQVVRGDSAAYFCASSPGGQGWVDTQYFGPGTRLTVL.

The rearrangement uses TRBV10-3 and TRBJ1-4, with D possibly being TRBD1 (6 bases). The CDR3 is 15 residues long. Per germline, CDR1 ENHRY and CDR2 SYGVKD. V was pared by 2 bases and J by 4 bases, with 11 bases between. The CDR3 loop reads CAISEVGAINEKLFF. As DNA, the CDR3 is TGTGCCATCAGTGAGGTGGGGGCGATTAATGAAAAACTGTTTTTT.

J is TRBJ2-7 and V is TRBV11-2; 8 bases fit TRBD2. CDR1 is SGHAT, CDR2 FQNNGV, per germline. Losses at the gene ends were 5 bases for V and 1 base for J; bases not matched to a gene: 7. This CDR3 contains 15 residues. The CDR3 sequence: CASSPARGGSYEQYF. CDR3 in DNA: TGTGCCAGCAGCCCGGCCCGGGGGGGGTCCTACGAGCAGTACTTC.

This chain connects TRBV5-1 to TRBJ2-7, with 7 bases fitting TRBD2. The CDR3 sequence is 13 residues long. V shed 0 bases and J 6 bases; nucleotides not matched to a gene: 3. Per germline, CDR1 SGHRS and CDR2 YFSETQ. The CDR3 reads CASSLVSGGEQYF. DNA for the CDR3: TGCGCCAGCAGCTTGGTCTCGGGAGGCGAGCAGTACTTC.

The chain has TRBV28 and TRBJ2-6; 7 bases agree with TRBD1. The CDR3 is 15 residues long. V lost 6 bases, J lost 2 bases, and 4 bases stayed unmatched. Germline-derived CDR1 and CDR2 are MDHEN and SYDVKM. The CDR3 DNA sequence: TGTGCCAGCAGGACCCAGGGGGCTGGGGCCAACGTCCTGACTTTC. Amino acids: CASRTQGAGANVLTF.